This T cell receptor (beta chain) was captured by sequencing in a study of blood T cells in healthy people across ages (dated by TCRdb to about 2015). Broadly, across the study: In model experiments, template switching captured about one uniquely barcoded TCR beta cDNA molecule for every two T cells. Using deep sequencing normalized with unique cDNA molecular identifiers, the study measured how TCR beta repertoire diversity changes with age. Four age groups were formed from the donors: young (average roughly 15 years), middle-aged (around 41), aged (approximately 60) and long-lived (82). To avoid experimental bias, donors of different ages were distributed randomly across sequencing lanes. For two donors (one aged 18 to 29 and one aged 80 or older), the study analyzed two additional independent replicas of 1 million unique cDNA reads from the same blood draw.

Study-wide conclusions, independent of this receptor: There was a strong correlation between observed TCR beta diversity and the percentage of naive T cells measured by flow cytometry. As age increased, observed TCR beta diversity per million T cells dropped in a roughly linear way, and a significant reduction was already evident by age about 40. Compared with the aged group, more naive CD4+ T cells, fewer expanded clones and increased TCR diversity were shown by the long-lived group, suggesting age selection. Because the CMV infection status of the donors was unknown, age-related changes in expanded clonotypes may potentially have been confounded. Estimates of total diversity based on one million sequenced T cells were regarded as lower bounds and as underestimates. Because profiling used bulk unsorted PBMCs, naive and antigen-experienced compartments could not be compared conclusively.

On this clonotype itself: Its antigen target is currently unknown. Per-base quality was not reported, and no clone a single base away is much larger than it.

Inclusive of the bounding cysteine and phenylalanine, the CDR3 is 16 residues long. CDR3 DNA is the only sequence kept; it has 48 bases, read in frame from the first base. Trimming takes 4 bases from V and 0 bases from J, and the germline ends sit 16 bases apart. CDR1 is given as SGHRS and CDR2 as YFSETQ, both from the germline V gene. Libraries were built with 5' RACE. The instrument given in TCRdb is Illumina HiSeq 2500. A second about 7 to 12 cycle PCR used a sample-barcoded 5' primer and a J-beta primer mix. A unique molecular identifier was introduced onto each TCR beta cDNA molecule by a template-switch 5' adaptor carrying 12 random nucleotides. Each sample yielded at least 3 million CDR3-containing paired-end reads. The Mint cDNA synthesis kit, primed by a TRBC-specific oligonucleotide, was used to synthesize first-strand cDNA from all RNA. Following uracil-DNA glycosylase treatment, all cDNA underwent a first 18-cycle PCR with the universal primers M1SS and BC2_uni_R. On the study's bioinformatics: Each sample was normalized by randomly selecting 1 million high-quality reads, each carrying a distinct molecular identifier. Reads with shared molecular identifiers were discarded instead of being binned into consensus sequences. CDR3 identification, clonotype clustering and error correction used MiTCR with a Q25 quality threshold and the strictest error-elimination algorithm. A nonparametric unseen species model with Euler transformation was used to estimate lower-bound total TCR beta diversity. Clones were called with MiXCR by TCRdb after fastp trimmed the public reads at Q25, and only in-frame beta chains were retained. Every CDR3 protein is listed once, alongside the most common genes and DNA of its rows. TCRdb, not the authors, supplied the V and J calls. This sample gives roughly 720,000 distinct CDR3 sequences in total; around half of them show up just once. The top ten hold approximately 41% of the sample.

Donors were about 36 systemically healthy Caucasian individuals from Russia aged roughly 6 to 90 years. Around 10 milliliters of peripheral blood were drawn from each donor into EDTA-treated Vacutainer tubes. PBMCs were isolated by Ficoll-Paque density-gradient centrifugation, with at least 7 million obtained per sample. Total RNA, at least 6 micrograms per sample, was extracted from PBMCs with Trizol reagent. Naive CD45RAhigh/CD27high T cell percentages were measured by flow cytometry on a PBMC aliquot from every donor. Sequencing was performed on blood. The sequence was obtained from a man older than 75 in good health. The rearranged chain carries TRBV5-1 and TRBJ2-5; a tentative D match to TRBD1 spans 6 bases. The DNA sequence reads TGCGCCAGCAGCGTTGCAGCCGACAGGCACCAAGAGACCCAGTACTTC. Its translation is CASSVAADRHQETQYF.